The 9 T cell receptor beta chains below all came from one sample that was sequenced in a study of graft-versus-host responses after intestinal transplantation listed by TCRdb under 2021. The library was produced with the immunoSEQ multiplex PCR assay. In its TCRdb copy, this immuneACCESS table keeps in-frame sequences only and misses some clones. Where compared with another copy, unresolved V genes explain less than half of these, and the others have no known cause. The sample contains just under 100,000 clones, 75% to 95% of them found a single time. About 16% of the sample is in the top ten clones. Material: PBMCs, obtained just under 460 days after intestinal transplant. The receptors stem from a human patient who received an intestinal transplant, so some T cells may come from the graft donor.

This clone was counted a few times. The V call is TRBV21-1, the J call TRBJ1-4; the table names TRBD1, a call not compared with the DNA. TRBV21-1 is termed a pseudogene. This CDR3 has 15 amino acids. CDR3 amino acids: CASSKALWQGGKLFF. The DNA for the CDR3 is TGTGCCAGCAGCAAAGCGCTGTGGCAGGGCGGAAAACTGTTTTTT.

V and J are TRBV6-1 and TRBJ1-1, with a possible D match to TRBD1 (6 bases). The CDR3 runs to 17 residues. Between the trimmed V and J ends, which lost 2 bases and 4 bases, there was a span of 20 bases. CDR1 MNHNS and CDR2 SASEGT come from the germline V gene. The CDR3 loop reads CASSERGLQGRSTEAFF. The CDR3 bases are TGTGCCAGCAGTGAAAGAGGTCTACAGGGCCGTAGCACTGAAGCTTTCTTT.

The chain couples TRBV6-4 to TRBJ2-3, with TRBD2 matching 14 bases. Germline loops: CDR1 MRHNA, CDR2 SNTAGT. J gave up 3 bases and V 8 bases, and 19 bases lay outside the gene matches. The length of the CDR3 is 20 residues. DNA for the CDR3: TGTGCCAGCGAAGGGAGGACTAGCGGGGGGCGGAAAAGACATACAGATACGCAGTATTTT. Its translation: CASEGRTSGGRKRHTDTQYF.

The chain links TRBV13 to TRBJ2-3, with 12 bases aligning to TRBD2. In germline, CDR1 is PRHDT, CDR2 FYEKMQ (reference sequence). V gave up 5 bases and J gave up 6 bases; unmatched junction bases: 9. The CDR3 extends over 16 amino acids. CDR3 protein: CASSPRLAGVVDTQYF. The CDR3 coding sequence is TGTGCCAGCAGCCCGCGACTAGCGGGGGTAGTGGATACGCAGTATTTT.

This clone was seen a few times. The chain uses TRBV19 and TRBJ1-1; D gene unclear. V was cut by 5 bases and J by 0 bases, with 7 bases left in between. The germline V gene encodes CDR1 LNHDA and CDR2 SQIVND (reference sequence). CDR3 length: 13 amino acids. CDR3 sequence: CASSPQVNTEAFF. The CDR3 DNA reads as TGTGCCAGTAGTCCCCAGGTGAACACTGAAGCTTTCTTT.

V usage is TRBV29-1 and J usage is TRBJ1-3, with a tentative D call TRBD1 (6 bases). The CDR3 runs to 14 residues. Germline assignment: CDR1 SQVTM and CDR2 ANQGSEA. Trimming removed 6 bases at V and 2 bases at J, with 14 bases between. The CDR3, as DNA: TGCAGCGTCCCCCTTGAGGGGGCTGGAAACACCATATATTTT. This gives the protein CSVPLEGAGNTIYF. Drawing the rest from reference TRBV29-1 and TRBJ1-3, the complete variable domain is SAVISQKPSRDICQRGTSLTIQCQVDSQVTMMFWYRQQPGQSLTLIATANQGSEATYESGFVIDKFPISRPNLTFSTLTVSNMSPEDSSIYLCSVPLEGAGNTIYFGEGSWLTVV.

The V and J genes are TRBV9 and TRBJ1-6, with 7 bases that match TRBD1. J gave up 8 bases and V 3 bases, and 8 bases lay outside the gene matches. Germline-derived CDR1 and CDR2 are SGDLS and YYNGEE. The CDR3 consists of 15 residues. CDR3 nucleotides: TGTGCCAGCAGCGGATGGGACAGCGTTTATTCACCCCTCCACTTT. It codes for CASSGWDSVYSPLHF.

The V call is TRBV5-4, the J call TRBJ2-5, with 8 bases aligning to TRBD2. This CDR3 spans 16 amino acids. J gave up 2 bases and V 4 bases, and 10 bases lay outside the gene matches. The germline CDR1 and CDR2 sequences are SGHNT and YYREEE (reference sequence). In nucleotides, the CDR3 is TGTGCCAGCAGCCATGTAGCGGGGTCTCTACAAGAGACCCAGTACTTC. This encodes CASSHVAGSLQETQYF.

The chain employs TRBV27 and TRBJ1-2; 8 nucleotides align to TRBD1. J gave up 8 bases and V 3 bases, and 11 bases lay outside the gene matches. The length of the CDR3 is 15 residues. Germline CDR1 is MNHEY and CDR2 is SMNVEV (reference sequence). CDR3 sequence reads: CASSFDQGAFGGYTF. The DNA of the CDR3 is TGTGCCAGCAGTTTCGACCAGGGGGCTTTTGGAGGCTACACCTTC.